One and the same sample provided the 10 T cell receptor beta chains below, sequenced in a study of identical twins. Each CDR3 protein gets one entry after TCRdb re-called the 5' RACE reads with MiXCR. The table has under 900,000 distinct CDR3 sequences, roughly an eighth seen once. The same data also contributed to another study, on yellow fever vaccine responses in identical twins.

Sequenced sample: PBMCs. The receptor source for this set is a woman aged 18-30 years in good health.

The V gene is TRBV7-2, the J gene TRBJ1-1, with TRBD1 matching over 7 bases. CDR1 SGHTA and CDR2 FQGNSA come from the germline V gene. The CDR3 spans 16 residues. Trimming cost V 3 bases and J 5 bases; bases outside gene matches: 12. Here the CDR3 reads CASSFRARGSGTEAFF. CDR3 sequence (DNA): TGTGCCAGCAGCTTTAGGGCCAGGGGGTCGGGGACTGAAGCTTTCTTT. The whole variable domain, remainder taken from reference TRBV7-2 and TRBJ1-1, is GAGVSQSPSNKVTEKGKDVELRCDPISGHTALYWYRQSLGQGLEFLIYFQGNSAPDKSGLPSDRFSAERTGGSVSTLTIQRTQQEDSAVYLCASSFRARGSGTEAFFGQGTRLTVV.

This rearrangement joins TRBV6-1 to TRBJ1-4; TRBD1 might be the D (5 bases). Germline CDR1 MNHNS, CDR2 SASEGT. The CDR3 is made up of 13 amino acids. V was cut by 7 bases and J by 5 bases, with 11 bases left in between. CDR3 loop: CASKGTKNEKLFF. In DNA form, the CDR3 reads TGTGCCAGCAAGGGGACTAAGAATGAAAAACTGTTTTTT.

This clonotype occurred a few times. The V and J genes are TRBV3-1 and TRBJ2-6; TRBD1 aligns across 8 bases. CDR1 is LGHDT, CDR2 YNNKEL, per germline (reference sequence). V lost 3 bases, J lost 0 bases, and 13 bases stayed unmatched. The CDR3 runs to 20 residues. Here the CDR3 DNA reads TGTGCCAGCAGCCAGGATCTTCCGACAGGGGCGATCTCTGGGGCCAACGTCCTGACTTTC. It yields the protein CASSQDLPTGAISGANVLTF.

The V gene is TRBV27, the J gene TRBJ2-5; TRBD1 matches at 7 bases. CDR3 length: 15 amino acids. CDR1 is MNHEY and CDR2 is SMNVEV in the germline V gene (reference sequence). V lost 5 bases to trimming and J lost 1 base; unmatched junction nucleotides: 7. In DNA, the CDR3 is TGTGCCAGCAGTCGACGGGACAGATTCCAAGAGACCCAGTACTTC. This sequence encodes CASSRRDRFQETQYF.

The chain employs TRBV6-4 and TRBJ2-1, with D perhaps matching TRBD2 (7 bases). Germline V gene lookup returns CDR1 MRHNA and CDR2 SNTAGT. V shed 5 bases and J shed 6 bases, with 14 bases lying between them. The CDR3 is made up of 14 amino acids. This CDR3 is CASSSIRGANEQFF. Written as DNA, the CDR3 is TGTGCCAGCAGTTCGATCCGGGGGGCCAATGAGCAGTTCTTC.

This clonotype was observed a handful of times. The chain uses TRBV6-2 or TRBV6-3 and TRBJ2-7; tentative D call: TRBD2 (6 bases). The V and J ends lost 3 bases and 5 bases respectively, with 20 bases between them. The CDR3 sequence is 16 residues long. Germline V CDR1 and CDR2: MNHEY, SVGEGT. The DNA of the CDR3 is TGTGCCAGCAGTTATTCCCCTCGTGGGAGGACGAACGAGCAGTACTTC. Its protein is CASSYSPRGRTNEQYF.

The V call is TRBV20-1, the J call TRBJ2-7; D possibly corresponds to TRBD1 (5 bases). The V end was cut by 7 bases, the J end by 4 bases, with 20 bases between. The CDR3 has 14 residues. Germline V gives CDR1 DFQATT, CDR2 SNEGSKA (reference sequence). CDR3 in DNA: TGCAGTGGCCGCCGCCCCGGACAACGATACGAGCAGTACTTC. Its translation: CSGRRPGQRYEQYF.

CDR3 residues: CASSVGYRSPSTDTQYF. CDR3 DNA sequence: TGTGCCAGCAGTGTGGGGTATCGGTCACCTAGCACAGATACGCAGTATTTT. The chain uses TRBV28 and TRBJ2-3; D not certain. The CDR3 length is 17 residues. V lost 5 bases to trimming and J lost 0 bases, with 18 bases between them. CDR1 and CDR2 (germline): MDHEN, SYDVKM.

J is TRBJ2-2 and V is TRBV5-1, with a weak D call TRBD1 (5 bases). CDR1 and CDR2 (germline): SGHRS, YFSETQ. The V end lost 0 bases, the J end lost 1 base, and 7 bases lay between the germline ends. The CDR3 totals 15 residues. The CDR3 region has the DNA TGCGCCAGCAGCTTGGTGACAGAGAACACCGGGGAGCTGTTTTTT. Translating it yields CASSLVTENTGELFF.

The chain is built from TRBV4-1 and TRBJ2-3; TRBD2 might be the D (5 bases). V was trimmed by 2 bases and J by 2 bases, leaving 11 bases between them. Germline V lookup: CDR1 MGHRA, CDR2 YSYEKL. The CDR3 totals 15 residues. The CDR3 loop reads CASSQTGLDTDTQYF. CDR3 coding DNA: TGCGCCAGCAGCCAAACCGGACTGGACACAGATACGCAGTATTTT.